The rows below give T cell receptor beta chains drawn from one sample of a study of blood T cell repertoires in COVID-19. Measured with immunoSEQ multiplex PCR; TCRdb has only the in-frame clones, and not every one. The sample has more than 200,000 clones, around 86% seen once. The sequenced sample consisted of PBMCs or T cells enriched from blood (not recorded which). The receptors shown here come from a man younger than 45 in a cohort exposed to, infected with or recovered from COVID-19 (not recorded which). Each CDR3 is given with its conserved first and last residue. Fields, in order: clone size, V gene, J gene, CDR3 length, D gene, CDR3 protein, CDR3 DNA. The D gene is left open where the match is weak. Rows may omit the clone size; those that give it use once, few, many or a size class.

NA	TRBV3-1/TRBV3-2	TRBJ1-1	16	NA	CASSQQIQGSETEAFF	TGTGCCAGCAGCCAACAAATCCAGGGCAGTGAGACTGAAGCTTTCTTT
NA	TRBV5-4	TRBJ1-1	13	NA	CASSSPRTVEAFF	TGTGCCAGCAGCTCTCCCAGGACAGTTGAAGCTTTCTTT
NA	TRBV19	TRBJ1-5	15	NA	CASSMARGRNQPQHF	TGTGCCAGTAGTATGGCCAGGGGTAGAAATCAGCCCCAGCATTTT
NA	TRBV5-1	TRBJ2-4	17	NA	CASSPEYRGLAKNIQYF	TGCGCCAGCAGTCCCGAATATAGGGGGTTAGCCAAAAACATTCAGTACTTC
NA	TRBV11-2	TRBJ2-3	15	TRBD1	CASSLGDREADTQYF	TGTGCCAGCAGCTTAGGGGACAGGGAGGCAGATACGCAGTATTTT
NA	TRBV7-9	TRBJ1-2	15	NA	CASSPAGTNLDGYTF	TGTGCCAGCAGCCCCGCGGGAACGAACTTAGATGGCTACACCTTC
NA	TRBV9	TRBJ1-6	15	TRBD1	CASNTGGARNSPLHF	TGTGCCAGCAACACAGGGGGCGCTCGGAATTCACCCCTCCACTTT
NA	TRBV3-1/TRBV3-2	TRBJ2-7	13	NA	CASSLGQTYEQYF	TGTGCCAGCAGCCTTGGACAGACGTACGAGCAGTACTTC
NA	TRBV28	TRBJ1-4	12	NA	CASRTDLRGLFF	TGTGCCAGCAGGACGGACCTCCGGGGACTGTTTTTT
NA	TRBV5-1	TRBJ1-2	13	NA	CASSPLGSEGYTF	TGCGCCAGCAGCCCCCTCGGGAGCGAGGGCTACACCTTC
NA	TRBV27	TRBJ2-3	13	NA	CASSFPRDATQYF	TGTGCCAGCAGTTTCCCGAGGGATGCCACGCAGTATTTT
NA	TRBV2	TRBJ1-4	14	NA	CATQRGGRREKLFF	TGTGCCACCCAAAGGGGCGGCCGAAGGGAAAAACTGTTTTTT
once	TRBV6-5	TRBJ2-1	16	TRBD2	CASSYSLAGAYNEQFF	TGTGCCAGCAGTTACTCGCTAGCGGGAGCCTACAATGAGCAGTTCTTC
NA	TRBV27	TRBJ1-1	12	TRBD1	CASSRGRTEAFF	TGTGCCAGCAGTAGGGGGCGGACTGAAGCTTTCTTT
NA	TRBV5-1	TRBJ1-1	14	NA	CASSLLGRGTEAFF	TGCGCCAGCAGCTTGCTGGGCCGTGGCACTGAAGCTTTCTTT
NA	TRBV6-5	TRBJ2-1	12	NA	CASSTIQGTKFF	TGTGCCAGCTCGACTATACAGGGCACCAAGTTCTTC
NA	TRBV7-9	TRBJ2-1	14	NA	CASSPRRDYNEQFF	TGTGCCAGCAGCCCACGCCGGGACTACAATGAGCAGTTCTTC
few	TRBV11-1	TRBJ2-7	13	NA	CASSRGLNYEQYF	TGTGCCAGCTCGAGAGGCTTGAACTACGAGCAGTACTTC
NA	TRBV5-1	TRBJ1-1	16	NA	CASSLGGEQGLTEAFF	TGCGCCAGCAGCTTGGGGGGTGAGCAGGGGTTGACTGAAGCTTTCTTT
NA	TRBV24-1	TRBJ2-3	15	TRBD1	CATSGTGAQSDTQYF	TGTGCCACCAGTGGGACAGGGGCTCAATCAGATACGCAGTATTTT
few	TRBV20-1	TRBJ2-5	15	NA	CSASFLGHSQETQYF	TGCAGTGCTAGTTTCCTCGGTCACAGCCAAGAGACCCAGTACTTC
few	TRBV7-9	TRBJ2-1	19	TRBD2	CASSVGTSGRGLLYNEQFF	TGTGCCAGCAGCGTCGGGACTAGCGGGAGGGGTCTCCTCTACAATGAGCAGTTCTTC
NA	TRBV9	TRBJ2-7	13	NA	CASSVGQAHEQYF	TGTGCCAGCAGCGTAGGGCAGGCCCACGAGCAGTACTTC
NA	TRBV12-3/TRBV12-4	TRBJ1-5	13	NA	CASSVEGRQPQHF	TGTGCCAGCAGCGTGGAGGGCAGGCAGCCCCAGCATTTT
few	TRBV7-9	TRBJ2-7	16	TRBD1	CASSTWTGGFSYEQYF	TGTGCCAGCAGCACCTGGACAGGGGGCTTTTCCTACGAGCAGTACTTC
once	TRBV14	TRBJ1-4	19	TRBD1	CASSQRLPGQLATNEKLFF	TGTGCCAGCAGCCAAAGATTACCGGGACAGCTTGCAACTAATGAAAAACTGTTTTTT
NA	TRBV13	TRBJ1-1	13	NA	CASSLLGVAEAFF	TGTGCCAGCAGCTTACTAGGGGTGGCTGAAGCTTTCTTT
once	TRBV5-1	TRBJ2-2	17	TRBD1	CASSITPGQGTTGELFF	TGCGCCAGCAGCATTACACCCGGACAGGGGACCACCGGGGAGCTGTTTTTT
NA	TRBV5-1	TRBJ2-7	16	TRBD2	CASSYGLAVSSYEQYF	TGCGCCAGCAGCTATGGACTAGCGGTAAGCTCCTACGAGCAGTACTTC
NA	TRBV6-1	TRBJ1-1	16	TRBD1	CASSDFTGTGHTEAFF	TGTGCCAGCAGTGATTTTACCGGGACAGGGCACACTGAAGCTTTCTTT
NA	TRBV10-3	TRBJ2-1	14	TRBD2	CAISVGLADNEQFF	TGTGCCATCAGTGTCGGACTAGCGGACAATGAGCAGTTCTTC
NA	TRBV6-4	TRBJ1-6	13	NA	CASTVGPGSPLHF	TGTGCCAGCACGGTAGGGCCGGGATCACCCCTCCACTTT
NA	TRBV5-1	TRBJ1-1	13	TRBD1	CASSLKTGDWAFF	TGCGCCAGCAGCTTGAAAACAGGGGACTGGGCTTTCTTT
few	TRBV19	TRBJ1-2	14	NA	CASSVAGANYGYTF	TGTGCCAGTAGTGTGGCAGGGGCTAACTATGGCTACACCTTC
NA	TRBV3-1/TRBV3-2	TRBJ1-3	13	NA	CASSQGPGNTIYF	TGTGCCAGCAGCCAGGGGCCTGGAAACACCATATATTTT
NA	TRBV7-2	TRBJ2-1	15	TRBD2	CASSPRDYLYNEQFF	TGTGCCAGCAGCCCCCGGGACTACCTCTACAATGAGCAGTTCTTC
NA	TRBV28	TRBJ2-5	16	TRBD1	CASRVPGTGPQETQYF	TGTGCCAGCCGTGTCCCCGGGACAGGCCCCCAGGAGACCCAGTACTTC
once	TRBV19	TRBJ2-2	15	NA	CASSMGTVDTGELFF	TGTGCCAGTAGTATGGGGACTGTCGACACCGGGGAGCTGTTTTTT
NA	TRBV28	TRBJ2-3	18	TRBD1	CASSLSTTGQGSTDTQYF	TGTGCCAGCAGTTTAAGTACTACCGGACAGGGGAGCACAGATACGCAGTATTTT
NA	TRBV6-5	TRBJ2-7	14	TRBD1	CASSKTTGGYEQYF	TGTGCCAGCAGTAAGACGACAGGGGGCTACGAGCAGTACTTC
NA	TRBV11-2	TRBJ2-5	15	NA	CASSLVGARQETQYF	TGTGCCAGCAGCTTAGTAGGGGCGCGGCAAGAGACCCAGTACTTC
NA	TRBV27	TRBJ1-4	15	NA	CASSQGGTDYEKLFF	TGTGCCAGCAGCCAAGGAGGGACGGACTATGAAAAACTGTTTTTT
NA	TRBV7-9	TRBJ1-6	14	NA	CASSVAAVNSPLHF	TGTGCCAGCAGCGTAGCGGCAGTTAATTCACCCCTCCACTTT
NA	TRBV6-5	TRBJ2-7	14	TRBD2	CASTITSGSYEQYF	TGTGCCAGCACTATAACTAGCGGATCCTACGAGCAGTACTTC
once	TRBV7-8	TRBJ2-1	17	NA	CASRYSLRRSSYNEQFF	TGTGCCAGCAGGTATAGCCTACGGAGGAGCTCCTACAATGAGCAGTTCTTC
NA	TRBV6-5	TRBJ1-2	15	TRBD1	CASSSDRGNDYGYTF	TGTGCCAGCAGTTCTGACAGGGGGAACGACTATGGCTACACCTTC
NA	TRBV25-1	TRBJ1-2	13	NA	CASSDLDRNGYTF	TGTGCCAGCAGTGATCTAGACCGGAATGGCTACACCTTC
NA	TRBV20-1	TRBJ1-5	15	NA	CSASKGTQSNQPQHF	TGCAGTGCTAGTAAAGGGACACAGAGCAATCAGCCCCAGCATTTT
NA	TRBV18	TRBJ2-7	13	NA	CASSPVGGYEQYF	TGTGCCAGCTCACCAGTGGGAGGCTACGAGCAGTACTTC
NA	TRBV28	TRBJ2-2	21	TRBD2	CASSLYYGTSGRWANTGELFF	TGTGCCAGCAGTTTGTATTACGGGACTAGCGGGAGATGGGCCAACACCGGGGAGCTGTTTTTT
NA	TRBV15	TRBJ1-2	15	TRBD1	CATSRDTDRVRGYTF	TGTGCCACCAGCAGAGATACCGACAGGGTTCGTGGCTACACCTTC
NA	TRBV27	TRBJ1-1	12	TRBD1	CASRERDSEAFF	TGTGCCAGCAGAGAAAGGGACAGTGAAGCTTTCTTT
NA	TRBV7-2	TRBJ2-7	15	TRBD2	CASSRLAGALGEQYF	TGTGCCAGCAGTCGGCTAGCGGGAGCCTTGGGCGAGCAGTACTTC
NA	TRBV6-5	TRBJ2-1	14	NA	CASSYSGLTNEQFF	TGTGCCAGCAGTTACTCGGGACTTACCAATGAGCAGTTCTTC